This TCR beta chain was identified during a study of CD8 T cells in Susac syndrome. Overall study findings and caveats: As the study acknowledged, the number of individuals in its TCR sequencing and HLA analysis was relatively small.

This clonotype came up once. Its antigen is currently unknown. The CDR3 has 12 amino acids. V lost 0 bases to trimming and J lost 14 bases; unmatched junction nucleotides: 4. The V gene's germline CDR1 is LNHNV and CDR2 YYDKDF (reference sequence). An input of roughly 0.45 to 1 ug of RNA was subjected to reverse transcription using random hexamers. TCRdb re-analysed the immunoSEQ multiplex PCR reads in MiXCR, keeping a single row per CDR3 protein. The repertoire holds about 180,000 distinct CDR3 sequences, with around 95% as singletons. This chain links TRBV15 with TRBJ2-1, with TRBD1 identical over 7 bases. Sequenced material: CD4+ T cells from PBMCs. The clonotype originates from a human donor with multiple sclerosis. CDR3 coding DNA: TGTGCCACCAGCAGAGACGCAGGGGGAGAGTTCTTC. This codes for CATSRDAGGEFF.